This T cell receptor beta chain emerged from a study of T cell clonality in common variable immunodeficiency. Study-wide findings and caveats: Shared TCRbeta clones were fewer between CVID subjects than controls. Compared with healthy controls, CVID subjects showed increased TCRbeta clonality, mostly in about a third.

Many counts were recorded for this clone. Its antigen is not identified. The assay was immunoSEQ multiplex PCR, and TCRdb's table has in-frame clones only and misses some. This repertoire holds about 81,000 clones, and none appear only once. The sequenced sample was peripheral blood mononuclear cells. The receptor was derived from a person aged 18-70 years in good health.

The CDR3 here is CSASLHNMNTEAFF. The sequenced CDR3 bases are TGCAGTGCTAGTCTCCACAACATGAACACTGAA. V is TRBV20-1 and J is TRBJ1-1; D unresolved. The CDR3 goes on 3 residues after the read ends, and that part is filled in from the germline J gene. Trimming took 3 bases from V and 0 from J, leaving 11 bases between them. The length of the CDR3 is 14 residues. The V gene's germline CDR1 is DFQATT and CDR2 SNEGSKA (reference sequence).